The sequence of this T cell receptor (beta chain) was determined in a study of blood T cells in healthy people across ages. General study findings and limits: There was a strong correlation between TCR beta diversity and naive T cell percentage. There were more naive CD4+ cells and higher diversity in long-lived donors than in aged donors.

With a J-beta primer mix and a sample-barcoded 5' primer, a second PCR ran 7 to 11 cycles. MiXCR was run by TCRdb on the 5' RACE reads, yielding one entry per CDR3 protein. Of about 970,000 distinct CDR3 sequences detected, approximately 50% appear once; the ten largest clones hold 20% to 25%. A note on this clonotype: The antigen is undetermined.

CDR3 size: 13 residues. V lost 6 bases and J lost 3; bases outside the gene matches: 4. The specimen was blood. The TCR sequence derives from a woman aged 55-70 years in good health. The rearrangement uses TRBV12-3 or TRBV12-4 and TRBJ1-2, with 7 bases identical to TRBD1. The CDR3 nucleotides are TGTGCCAGCAGGCCGGGACAGTACTATGGCTACACCTTC. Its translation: CASRPGQYYGYTF.